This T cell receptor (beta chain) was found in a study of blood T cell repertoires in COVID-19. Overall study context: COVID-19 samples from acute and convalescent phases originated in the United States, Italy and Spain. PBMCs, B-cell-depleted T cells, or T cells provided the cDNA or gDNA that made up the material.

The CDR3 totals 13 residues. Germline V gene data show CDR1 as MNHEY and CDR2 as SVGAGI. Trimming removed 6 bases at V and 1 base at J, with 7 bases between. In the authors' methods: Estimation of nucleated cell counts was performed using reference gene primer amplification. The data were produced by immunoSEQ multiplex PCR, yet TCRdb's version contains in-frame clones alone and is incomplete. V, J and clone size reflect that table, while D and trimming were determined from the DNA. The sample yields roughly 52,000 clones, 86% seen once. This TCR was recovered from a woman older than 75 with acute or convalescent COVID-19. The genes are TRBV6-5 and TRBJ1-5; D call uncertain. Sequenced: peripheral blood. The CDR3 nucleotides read TGTGCCAGCAGAACAACCAGCAATCAGCCCCAGCATTTT. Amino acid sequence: CASRTTSNQPQHF.